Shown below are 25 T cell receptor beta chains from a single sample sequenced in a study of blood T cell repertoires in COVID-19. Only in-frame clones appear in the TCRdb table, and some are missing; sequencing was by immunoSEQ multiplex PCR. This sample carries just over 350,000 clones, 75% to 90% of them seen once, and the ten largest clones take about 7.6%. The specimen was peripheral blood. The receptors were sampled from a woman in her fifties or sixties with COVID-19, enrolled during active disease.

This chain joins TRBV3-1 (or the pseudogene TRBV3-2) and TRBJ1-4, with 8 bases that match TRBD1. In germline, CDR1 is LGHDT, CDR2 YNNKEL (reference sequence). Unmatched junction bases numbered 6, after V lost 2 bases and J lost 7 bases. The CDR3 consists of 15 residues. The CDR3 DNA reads TGTGCCAGCAGCCAACAGGGGGCCCTGGTTGAAAAACTGTTTTTT. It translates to CASSQQGALVEKLFF.

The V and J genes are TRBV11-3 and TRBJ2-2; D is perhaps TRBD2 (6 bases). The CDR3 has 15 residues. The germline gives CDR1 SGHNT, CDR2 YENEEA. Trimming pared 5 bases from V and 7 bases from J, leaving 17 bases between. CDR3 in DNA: TGTGCCAGCAGCCCCAGTGGGGGGTCTAACGGGGAGCTGTTTTTT. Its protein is CASSPSGGSNGELFF. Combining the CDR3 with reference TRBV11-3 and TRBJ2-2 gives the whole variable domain EAGVVQSPRYKIIEKKQPVAFWCNPISGHNTLYWYLQNLGQGPELLIRYENEEAVDDSQLPKDRFSAERLKGVDSTLKIQPAELGDSAVYLCASSPSGGSNGELFFGEGSRLTVL.

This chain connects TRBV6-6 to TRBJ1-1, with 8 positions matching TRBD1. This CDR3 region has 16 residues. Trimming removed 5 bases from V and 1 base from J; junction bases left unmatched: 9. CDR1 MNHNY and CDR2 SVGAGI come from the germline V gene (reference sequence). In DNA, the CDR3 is TGTGCCAGCAGTGCTCGGGCAGGGGGCGGGAACACTGAAGCTTTCTTT. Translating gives CASSARAGGGNTEAFF.

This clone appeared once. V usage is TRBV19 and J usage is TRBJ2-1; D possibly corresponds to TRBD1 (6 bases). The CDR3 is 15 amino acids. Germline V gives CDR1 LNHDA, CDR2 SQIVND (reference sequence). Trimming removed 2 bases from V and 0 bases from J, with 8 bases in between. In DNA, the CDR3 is TGTGCCAGTAGTATACAGGACAGCTCCTACAATGAGCAGTTCTTC. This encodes CASSIQDSSYNEQFF. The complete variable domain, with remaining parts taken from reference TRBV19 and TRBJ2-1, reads DGGITQSPKYLFRKEGQNVTLSCEQNLNHDAMYWYRQDPGQGLRLIYYSQIVNDFQKGDIAEGYSVSREKKESFPLTVTSAQKNPTAFYLCASSIQDSSYNEQFFGPGTRLTVL.

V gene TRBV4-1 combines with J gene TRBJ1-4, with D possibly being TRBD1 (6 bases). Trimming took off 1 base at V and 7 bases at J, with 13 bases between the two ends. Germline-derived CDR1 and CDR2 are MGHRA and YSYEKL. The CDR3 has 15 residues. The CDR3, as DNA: TGCGCCAGCAGCCAAGGAGGGGGGGCCGGTGAAAAACTGTTTTTT. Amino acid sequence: CASSQGGGAGEKLFF.

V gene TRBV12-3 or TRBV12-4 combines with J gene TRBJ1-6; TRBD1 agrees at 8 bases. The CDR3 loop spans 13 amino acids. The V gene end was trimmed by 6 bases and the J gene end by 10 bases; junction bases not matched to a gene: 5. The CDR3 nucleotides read TGTGCCAGCAGGACAGGGGAGAGATCACCCCTCCACTTT. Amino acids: CASRTGERSPLHF.

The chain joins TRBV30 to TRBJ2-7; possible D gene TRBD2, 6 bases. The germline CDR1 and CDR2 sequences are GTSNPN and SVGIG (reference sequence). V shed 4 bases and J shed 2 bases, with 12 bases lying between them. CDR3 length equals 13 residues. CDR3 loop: CAWMGGIAYEQYF. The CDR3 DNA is TGTGCCTGGATGGGAGGAATCGCCTACGAGCAGTACTTC.

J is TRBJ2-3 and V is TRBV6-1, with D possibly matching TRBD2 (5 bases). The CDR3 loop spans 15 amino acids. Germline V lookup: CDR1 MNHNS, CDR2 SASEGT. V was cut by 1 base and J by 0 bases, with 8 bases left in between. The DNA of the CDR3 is TGTGCCAGCAGTGAAGGGGGAGAAAGCACAGATACGCAGTATTTT. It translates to CASSEGGESTDTQYF.

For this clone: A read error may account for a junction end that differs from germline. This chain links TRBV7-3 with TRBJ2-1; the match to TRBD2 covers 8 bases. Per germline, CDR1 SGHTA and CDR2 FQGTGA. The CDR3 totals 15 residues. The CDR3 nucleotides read TGTGCCAGCAGCCTAACTAGCGGAACCTACAATGAGCAGTTCTTC. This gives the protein CASSLTSGTYNEQFF.

CDR3 DNA: TGTGCCAGCAGCCAAGGAGGAGCGGGGGACTATGGCTACACCTTC. It codes for CASSQGGAGDYGYTF. The chain has TRBV3-1 (or the pseudogene TRBV3-2) and TRBJ1-2; the D gene is possibly TRBD1 (5 bases). CDR3 length equals 15 residues. From germline, CDR1 is LGHDT and CDR2 YNNKEL (reference sequence). The V end lost 1 base, the J end lost 3 bases, and 12 bases lay between the germline ends.

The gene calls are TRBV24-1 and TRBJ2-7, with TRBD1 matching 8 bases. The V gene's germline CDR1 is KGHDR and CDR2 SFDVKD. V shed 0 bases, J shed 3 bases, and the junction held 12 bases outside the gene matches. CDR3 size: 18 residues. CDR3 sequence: CATSDLERSGGDVYEQYF. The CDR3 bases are TGTGCCACCAGTGATTTGGAACGTTCAGGGGGCGATGTCTACGAGCAGTACTTC.

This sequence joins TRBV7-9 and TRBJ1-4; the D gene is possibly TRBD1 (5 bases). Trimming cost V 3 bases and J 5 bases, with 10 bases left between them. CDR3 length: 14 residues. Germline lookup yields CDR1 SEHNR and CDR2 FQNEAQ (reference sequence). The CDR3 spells CASSLRDGNEKLFF. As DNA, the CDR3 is TGTGCCAGCAGCTTGCGGGACGGGAATGAAAAACTGTTTTTT.

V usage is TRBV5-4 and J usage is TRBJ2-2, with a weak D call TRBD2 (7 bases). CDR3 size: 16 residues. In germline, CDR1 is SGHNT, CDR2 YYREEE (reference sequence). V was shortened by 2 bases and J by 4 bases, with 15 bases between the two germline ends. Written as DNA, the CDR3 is TGTGCCAGCAGCTTACAACGGGGGGCAACCACCGGGGAGCTGTTTTTT. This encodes CASSLQRGATTGELFF.

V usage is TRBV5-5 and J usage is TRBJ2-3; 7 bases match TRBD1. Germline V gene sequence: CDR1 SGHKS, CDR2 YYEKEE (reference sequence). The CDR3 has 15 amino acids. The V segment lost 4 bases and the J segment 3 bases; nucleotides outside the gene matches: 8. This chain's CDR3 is CASSGVGTVTDTQYF. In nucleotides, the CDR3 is TGTGCCAGCAGCGGGGTCGGGACAGTAACAGATACGCAGTATTTT.

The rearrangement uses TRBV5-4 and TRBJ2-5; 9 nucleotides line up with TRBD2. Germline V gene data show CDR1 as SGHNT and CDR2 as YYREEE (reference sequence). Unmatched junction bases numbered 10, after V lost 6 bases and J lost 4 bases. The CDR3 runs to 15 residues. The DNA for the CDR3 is TGTGCCAGCACGGAGTCTAGCGGGGTATCAGAGACCCAGTACTTC. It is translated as CASTESSGVSETQYF.

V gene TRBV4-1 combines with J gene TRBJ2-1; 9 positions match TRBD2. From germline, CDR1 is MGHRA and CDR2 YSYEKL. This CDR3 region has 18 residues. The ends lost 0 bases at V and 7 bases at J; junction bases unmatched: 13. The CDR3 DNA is TGCGCCAGCAGCCAAGATGTACGAGCGGGGGGCCTCTGGAATGAGCAGTTCTTC. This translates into CASSQDVRAGGLWNEQFF.

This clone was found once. The CDR3 DNA sequence: TGTGCCAGCAGCGTTGACAGGGGGCAAACTGAAGCTTTCTTT. It encodes CASSVDRGQTEAFF. This sequence joins TRBV9 and TRBJ1-1; 10 nucleotides match TRBD1. J gave up 5 bases and V 2 bases, and 3 bases lay outside the gene matches. There are 14 residues in the CDR3. Looked up from germline, CDR1 is SGDLS and CDR2 is YYNGEE.

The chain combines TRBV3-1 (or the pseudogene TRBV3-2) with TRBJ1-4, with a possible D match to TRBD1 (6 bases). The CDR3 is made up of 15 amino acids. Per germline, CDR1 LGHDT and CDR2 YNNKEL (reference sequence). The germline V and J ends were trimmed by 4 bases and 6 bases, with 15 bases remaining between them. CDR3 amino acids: CASSLRGGVDEKLFF. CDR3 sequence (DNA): TGTGCCAGCAGCCTGCGGGGGGGCGTCGATGAAAAACTGTTTTTT.

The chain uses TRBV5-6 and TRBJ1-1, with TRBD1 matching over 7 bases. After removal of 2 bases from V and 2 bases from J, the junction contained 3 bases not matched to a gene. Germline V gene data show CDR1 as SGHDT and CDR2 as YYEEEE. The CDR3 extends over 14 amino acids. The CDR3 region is CASSFGTENTEAFF. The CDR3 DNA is TGTGCCAGCAGCTTCGGGACAGAAAACACTGAAGCTTTCTTT. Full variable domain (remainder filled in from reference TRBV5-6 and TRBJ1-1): DAGVTQSPTHLIKTRGQQVTLRCSPKSGHDTVSWYQQALGQGPQFIFQYYEEEERQRGNFPDRFSGHQFPNYSSELNVNALLLGDSALYLCASSFGTENTEAFFGQGTRLTVV.

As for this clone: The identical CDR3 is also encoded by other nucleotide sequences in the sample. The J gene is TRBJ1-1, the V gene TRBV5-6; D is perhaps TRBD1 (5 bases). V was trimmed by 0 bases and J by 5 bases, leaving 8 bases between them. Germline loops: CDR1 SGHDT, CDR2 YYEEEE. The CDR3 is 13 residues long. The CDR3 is CASSLGRGTEAFF. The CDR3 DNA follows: TGTGCCAGCAGCTTGGGGCGGGGGACTGAAGCTTTCTTT.

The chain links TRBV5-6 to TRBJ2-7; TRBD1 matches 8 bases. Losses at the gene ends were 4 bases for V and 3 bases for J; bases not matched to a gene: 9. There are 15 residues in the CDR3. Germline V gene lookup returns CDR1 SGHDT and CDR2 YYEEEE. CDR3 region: CASSRTGTGIYEQYF. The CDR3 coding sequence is TGTGCCAGCAGCCGCACCGGGACAGGAATCTACGAGCAGTACTTC.

CDR3 nucleotides: TGTGCCAGCAGCTTACAGGTTACTAGGGGGCTTAGAGATACGCAGTATTTT. This translates into CASSLQVTRGLRDTQYF. The chain links TRBV5-5 to TRBJ2-3; 7 bases fit TRBD1. The CDR3 has 17 residues. Germline V gene sequence: CDR1 SGHKS, CDR2 YYEKEE (reference sequence). Unmatched junction bases numbered 14, after V lost 2 bases and J lost 5 bases.

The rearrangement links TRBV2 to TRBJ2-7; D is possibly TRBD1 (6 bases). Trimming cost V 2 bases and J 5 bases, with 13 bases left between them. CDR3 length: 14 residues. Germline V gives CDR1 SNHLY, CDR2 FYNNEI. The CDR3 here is CASSERGGLNEQYF. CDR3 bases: TGTGCCAGCAGTGAACGTGGGGGCCTTAACGAGCAGTACTTC.

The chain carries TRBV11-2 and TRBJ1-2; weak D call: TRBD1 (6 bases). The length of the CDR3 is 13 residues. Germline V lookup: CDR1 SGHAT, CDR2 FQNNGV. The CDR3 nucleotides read TGTGTCGAGGGGGAGGGCTGGAACTATGGCTACACCTTC. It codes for CVEGEGWNYGYTF.

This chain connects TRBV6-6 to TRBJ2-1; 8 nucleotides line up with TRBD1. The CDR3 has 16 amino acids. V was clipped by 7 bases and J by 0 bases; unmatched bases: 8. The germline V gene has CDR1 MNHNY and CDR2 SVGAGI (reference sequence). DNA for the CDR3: TGTGCCAGCAATCCATGGACAGGGAGCTCCTACAATGAGCAGTTCTTC. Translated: CASNPWTGSSYNEQFF.